The next 5 T cell receptor beta chains were all read from a single sample in a study of graft-versus-host responses after intestinal transplantation (dated by TCRdb to the early 2020s). In light of the paper, this sample's time point label describes: cells obtained before transplantation from donor or recipient. The antigens of these receptors remain unknown. Libraries were constructed by the immunoSEQ multiplex PCR assay. In its TCRdb copy, this immuneACCESS table keeps in-frame sequences only and misses some clones. Where compared with another copy, unresolved V genes explain less than half of these, and the others have no known cause. This sample has some 80,000 clones in its table, and 80% to 95% of those were observed once. The ten largest clones take up 6% to 9% of the sample. The sample was unstimulated CD8+ T cells sorted from spleen or lymph node cells, taken before transplant. The receptors were gathered from a human donor who was the organ donor for an intestinal transplant.

This clone has a single count. The chain recombines TRBV4-2 with TRBJ2-3; 11 nucleotides match TRBD2. Germline assignment: CDR1 LGHNA and CDR2 YNFKEQ. The CDR3 is 17 amino acids. V trimming: 0 bases; J trimming: 4 bases; junction bases outside the gene matches: 6. CDR3: CASSQEGYSGGADTQYF. The CDR3 DNA is TGTGCCAGCAGCCAAGAGGGGTATAGCGGGGGGGCAGATACGCAGTATTTT.

This clone is deemed medium-sized. The sample has other DNA sequences that encode this CDR3 too. The rearrangement joins TRBV6-5 to TRBJ2-7, with 9 bases fitting TRBD2. From germline, CDR1 is MNHEY and CDR2 SVGAGI. The CDR3 runs to 14 residues. V gave up 2 bases and J gave up 3 bases; unmatched junction bases: 2. The CDR3 DNA follows: TGTGCCAGCAGTTACGGCGGGGGGGGCTACGAGCAGTACTTC. Its protein product is CASSYGGGGYEQYF.

The chain carries TRBV4-1 and TRBJ2-2; no clear D gene. This CDR3 contains 13 residues. Trimming stripped 2 bases from V and 1 base from J, with 2 bases between. Germline values: CDR1 MGHRA, CDR2 YSYEKL. CDR3 region: CASSQLNTGELFF. The CDR3 DNA sequence: TGCGCCAGCAGCCAACTGAACACCGGGGAGCTGTTTTTT.

This clone occurred a few times. The chain has TRBV19 and TRBJ1-1; maybe TRBD1 (5 bases). Deletions cut 5 bases from V and 4 bases from J, with 17 bases between. The CDR3 length is 15 residues. Germline V gene lookup returns CDR1 LNHDA and CDR2 SQIVND (reference sequence). CDR3 sequence (DNA): TGTGCCAGTAGTCTGAGCGGGGGTTTCGGCACTGAAGCTTTCTTT. Protein product: CASSLSGGFGTEAFF.

V is TRBV13 and J is TRBJ1-3, with TRBD1 as a possible D gene (5 bases). CDR1 and CDR2 (germline): PRHDT, FYEKMQ (reference sequence). The CDR3 length is 16 residues. V was clipped by 6 bases and J by 2 bases, with 17 bases between them. The CDR3 DNA reads as TGTGCCAGCAGAAATTACAGGAATAGGGCTGGAAACACCATATATTTT. Translating gives CASRNYRNRAGNTIYF.